The next 15 T cell receptor beta chains were all read from a single sample in a study of identical twins. A single record per CDR3 protein comes from TCRdb applying MiXCR to the 5' RACE reads. The sample lists 250,000 to 300,000 distinct CDR3 sequences; 6.5% to 9.5% were seen once. The data also belong to a second study, concerning yellow fever vaccine responses in identical twins.

The sequencing input was CD8+ T cells sorted from blood. The receptors were gathered from a young woman in good health.

The table lists this clonotype with a few counts. The rearrangement uses TRBV11-2 and TRBJ1-5; D is uncertain. Germline CDR1 reads SGHAT; CDR2 reads FQNNGV. The CDR3 totals 13 residues. Trimming removed 3 bases from V and 7 bases from J, with 10 bases in between. CDR3 sequence reads: CASSFMGLQPQHF. In DNA form, the CDR3 reads TGTGCCAGCAGCTTTATGGGTCTGCAGCCCCAGCATTTT.

This clonotype was counted a few times. The chain carries TRBV4-2 and TRBJ2-1; D gene unclear. The length of the CDR3 is 13 residues. The germline gives CDR1 LGHNA, CDR2 YNFKEQ. V lost 7 bases and J lost 7, with 14 bases in between. CDR3 residues: CASNLAVGNEQFF. CDR3 DNA sequence: TGTGCCAGCAACCTCGCGGTTGGGAATGAGCAGTTCTTC.

The table lists this clonotype with a few counts. The chain employs TRBV7-9 and TRBJ2-3; D unclear. Trimming cost V 2 bases and J 4 bases, with 13 bases left between them. CDR3 size: 15 residues. In germline, CDR1 is SEHNR, CDR2 FQNEAQ (reference sequence). The CDR3 region is CASSLKGRSPDTQYF. In nucleotides, the CDR3 is TGTGCCAGCAGCTTAAAAGGGCGGTCGCCAGATACGCAGTATTTT. Full variable domain (missing parts from reference TRBV7-9 and TRBJ2-3): DTGVSQNPRHKITKRGQNVTFRCDPISEHNRLYWYRQTLGQGPEFLTYFQNEAQLEKSRLLSDRFSAERPKGSFSTLEIQRTEQGDSAMYLCASSLKGRSPDTQYFGPGTRLTVL.

This clonotype appeared many times. A junction end diverges from the germline sequence, so it may reflect a read error. J is TRBJ2-7 and V is TRBV5-1; 10 bases line up with TRBD1. Per the germline V gene, CDR1 is SGHRS and CDR2 is YFSETQ. The CDR3 totals 14 residues. CDR3 residues: CASSLGTGAYEQYF. The DNA for the CDR3 is TGTGCCAGCAGTTTGGGGACAGGGGCCTACGAGCAGTACTTC.

The table lists this clonotype with a few counts. V is TRBV4-1 and J is TRBJ2-5, with D possibly being TRBD2 (6 bases). V lost 3 bases and J lost 2, with 13 bases in between. Per the germline V gene, CDR1 is MGHRA and CDR2 is YSYEKL. CDR3 size: 15 residues. CDR3 coding DNA: TGCGCCAGCAGCCACCTACCAGGGAGGCAAGAGACCCAGTACTTC. It yields the protein CASSHLPGRQETQYF.

V gene TRBV10-3 combines with J gene TRBJ2-1; D remains unclear. V gave up 0 bases and J gave up 10 bases, with 7 bases separating them. The CDR3 has 12 residues. Germline CDR1 ENHRY, CDR2 SYGVKD. CDR3 nucleotides: TGTGCCATCAGTGAGTCGAACGGGGAGCAGTTCTTC. Its translation is CAISESNGEQFF.

The chain recombines TRBV20-1 with TRBJ2-3, with 9 bases that match TRBD2. The CDR3 spans 17 residues. V shed 2 bases, J shed 2 bases, and the junction held 11 bases outside the gene matches. CDR1 and CDR2 from the germline V gene are DFQATT and SNEGSKA (reference sequence). The CDR3 protein is CSARTDGEREVTDTQYF. In DNA form, the CDR3 reads TGCAGTGCTAGAACCGACGGGGAGCGGGAGGTCACAGATACGCAGTATTTT.

The rearrangement uses TRBV7-9 and TRBJ2-1; 10 nucleotides align to TRBD2. J lost 7 bases, V lost 0 bases, and 0 bases had no gene match. Germline-derived CDR1 and CDR2 are SEHNR and FQNEAQ (reference sequence). The CDR3 is 14 residues long. The CDR3 DNA reads TGTGCCAGCAGCTTAGCACTAGCGGGAAATGAGCAGTTCTTC. Amino acids: CASSLALAGNEQFF. The entire variable domain, with the rest obtained from reference TRBV7-9 and TRBJ2-1, is as follows: DTGVSQNPRHKITKRGQNVTFRCDPISEHNRLYWYRQTLGQGPEFLTYFQNEAQLEKSRLLSDRFSAERPKGSFSTLEIQRTEQGDSAMYLCASSLALAGNEQFFGPGTRLTVL.

This clonotype was seen a few times. The rearrangement joins TRBV6-1 to TRBJ2-7; D is unresolved. Germline loops: CDR1 MNHNS, CDR2 SASEGT. The CDR3 has 14 residues. V lost 1 base and J lost 4, with 11 bases in between. The CDR3 nucleotides are TGTGCCAGCAGTGAAGGAATACAGAGATACGAGCAGTACTTC. The encoded protein is CASSEGIQRYEQYF.

This clonotype was picked up a small number of times. The chain uses TRBV7-2 and TRBJ2-7; D may be TRBD2 (5 bases). Germline V lookup: CDR1 SGHTA, CDR2 FQGNSA. The V end lost 5 bases, the J end lost 1 base, and 9 bases lay between the germline ends. This CDR3 region has 13 residues. Here the CDR3 DNA reads TGTGCCAGCAGCACACTAGGTTCCTACGAGCAGTACTTC. Residues: CASSTLGSYEQYF.

The V gene is TRBV20-1, the J gene TRBJ2-1; D is undetermined. Germline V gene data show CDR1 as DFQATT and CDR2 as SNEGSKA (reference sequence). Trimming removed 5 bases from V and 3 bases from J, with 20 bases in between. The CDR3 covers 16 residues. CDR3: CSAYGLVRQGYNEQFF. In nucleotides, the CDR3 is TGCAGTGCTTATGGGCTAGTCCGGCAAGGCTACAATGAGCAGTTCTTC.

The V and J genes are TRBV6-5 and TRBJ1-4, with 7 bases identical to TRBD1. Trimming removed 4 bases from V and 8 bases from J; junction bases left unmatched: 7. Germline CDR1 is MNHEY and CDR2 is SVGAGI. The CDR3 is made up of 14 amino acids. CDR3 region: CASSSRGLEEKLFF. CDR3 coding DNA: TGTGCCAGCAGTTCAAGGGGGCTGGAAGAAAAACTGTTTTTT.

This clonotype has a count of ten or more. This rearrangement joins TRBV4-1 to TRBJ2-4, with 7 bases lining up with TRBD1. The germline gives CDR1 MGHRA, CDR2 YSYEKL. This CDR3 comprises 11 residues. V dropped 0 bases and J dropped 14; count of bases not matched to a gene: 1. This chain's CDR3 is CASSQEDREYF. In nucleotides, the CDR3 is TGCGCCAGCAGCCAAGAAGACAGGGAGTACTTC.

The rearrangement uses TRBV28 and TRBJ2-2; D may be TRBD1 (6 bases). From germline, CDR1 is MDHEN and CDR2 SYDVKM. Between the trimmed V and J ends, which lost 7 bases and 1 base, there was a span of 10 bases. The CDR3 consists of 14 residues. The CDR3 sequence is CASIQDRNTGELFF. CDR3 in DNA: TGTGCCAGCATCCAGGACAGGAACACCGGGGAGCTGTTTTTT.

The chain recombines TRBV6-5 with TRBJ1-2; D remains unclear. The germline V and J ends were trimmed by 0 bases and 4 bases, with 12 bases remaining between them. CDR1 and CDR2 from the germline V gene are MNHEY and SVGAGI. CDR3 length: 15 amino acids. CDR3 sequence (DNA): TGTGCCAGCAGTTACTCGGATGGGGAGGGCTATGGCTACACCTTC. It translates to CASSYSDGEGYGYTF.